This paragraph covers one T cell receptor (beta chain) sequence. Its antigen is not yet known. Per-base qualities were not stored, and no clone one base away is much larger. In total, approximately 690 healthy bone marrow donors made up the cohort. At the time of sampling, every cohort member was nominally healthy, though immune exposures that went unrecorded were likely present. The donor was CMV seronegative and was included in the group of 352 seronegative cohort members. A peripheral blood sample was collected from each donor, and TCR beta sequencing was performed on peripheral blood mononuclear cells. Genomic DNA extraction from the blood cell samples was performed with the Qiagen DNeasy Blood Extraction Kit. The method behind the library was the immunoSEQ multiplex PCR assay. A mixture of 60 forward primers for TCR Vbeta segments and 13 reverse primers for TCR Jbeta segments was used in the multiplex PCR. The CDR3 region of rearranged TCR beta genes was amplified from genomic DNA by a multiplex PCR assay. The Illumina HiSeq System was used to sequence the amplified TCR beta libraries as 87-base-pair reads. For the original study's pipeline: A later analysis tallied around 82 million unique TCR beta chains across the 666 repertoires, and about 10 million of those chains were shared by two or more donors. Raw reads were error-corrected and collapsed into unique sequences with a nearest-neighbor algorithm that merged closely related sequences to remove PCR and sequencing errors. CDR3 sequences were aligned to IMGT reference sequences to assign V, D and J gene segments. For a sequence to be retained, a match of at least six nucleotides to both a V gene segment and a J gene segment was required. Rearrangements were classified as productive when the CDR3 lacked stop codons and remained in frame with V and J, and all other rearrangements were classified as non-productive. CDR3 was defined according to IMGT convention as the region running from the second conserved V-encoded cysteine to the conserved J-encoded phenylalanine. In an earlier analysis of approximately 590 of the donors, sequences lacking an unambiguous match to a single V gene segment were excluded. An earlier analysis of a few hundred of the donors classified V segments as functional when productive rearrangements were above 56.7% and as segregating when the standard deviation between donors was above 5%. A statistical classification framework was built to diagnose cytomegalovirus status from the catalog of TCR beta chain sequences. V and J gene assignment, in a later analysis, came from comparing TCR nucleotide sequences with IMGT/GENE-DB human TR gene sequences. In a later analysis, CDR3 sequences and most-parsimonious VDJ recombination scenarios were assigned using the TCRdist pipeline. In a later analysis, each TCR beta chain was defined by its CDR3 amino acid sequence together with its V-gene family, and reads without a unique V-gene family were excluded. To address suspected cross-contamination and a sequencing artifact, a later analysis removed a few hundred highly shared, low-generation-probability nucleotide sequences. For each public chain, a later analysis derived a clonal expansion index from normalized ranks of inferred template counts within each repertoire. A later analysis computed generation probabilities with a VDJ recombination model fitted to out-of-frame rearrangements, and checked the results against IGoR. Hypergeometric tests were used in a later analysis to score TCR-TCR, TCR-HLA and TCR-CMV co-occurrence, with a repertoire-size bias correction applied to the TCR pairs. A later analysis estimated false discovery rates by permuting HLA or CMV assignments 20 times. In a later analysis, co-occurring TCRs were grouped using DBSCAN, and TCRdist sequence similarity was added for clustering within HLA-allele-positive subsets. Repertoires with fewer than 30,000 or more than 120,000 public chains, plus five repertoires with anomalous nucleotide sharing, were excluded from co-occurrence clustering. TCRdb stores this immuneACCESS table with in-frame sequences only. Part of the clones is absent; in the studies checked, under half of the shortfall reflects unresolved V genes, and no reason is known for the rest. Clonal size and the V and J genes are those of that table, whereas D and trimming came from the DNA. The sample data list 200,000 to 250,000 clones, and roughly 84% of these were observed just once. 0.71% of the sample is taken by the ten largest.

The CDR3 spans 15 residues, from the cysteine through the phenylalanine. The CDR3 DNA has 45 bases and is translated from base 1. Looking up the germline V gene (reference sequence) yields CDR1 SGHNT and CDR2 YYREEE. V trim: 5 bases; J trim: 5 bases; unmatched bases: 9. The sample belongs to a study of cytomegalovirus exposure and HLA in healthy donors (dated by TCRdb to the late 2010s). Regarding the study in general: An earlier analysis of roughly 610 of the donors reported under 300 Gb of sequence data and approximately 120 million unique TCR beta sequences obtained from 180 million or so T cells. An early release that covered roughly 600 HLA-typed donors contained approximately 290 gigabases of sequencing data and 70 million to 100 million unique TCR sequences. Among the 398 genotyped donors, around 79% belonged to the genetic ancestry cluster associated with self-reported Caucasian donors. The aim of the study was to test whether cataloging public T cell receptors could identify signatures of past pathogen exposure. The study used immunosequencing to profile the T cell repertoires of 600 to 850 subjects and linked those repertoires to cytomegalovirus serostatus. A separate validation cohort of over a hundred different subjects was used in addition to the 666-subject first cohort. To predict cytomegalovirus infection status, the study brought together high-throughput TCR immunosequencing, statistical association of individual TCRs with disease status, and machine learning. A later analysis re-examined previously published TCR beta repertoires from about 670 donors and added high-resolution HLA genotyping to investigate patterns of TCR occurrence. Rather than drawing on any new phenotypic data, the later analysis identified candidate immune exposures from TCR beta sequences and the way those sequences occurred across donors. An earlier analysis of about 600 of the donors used high-throughput TCR beta sequencing to judge whether each TCR beta V gene segment behaved as functional or pseudogenic. Donor age, sex, ethnicity and CMV serostatus were compiled alongside the repertoire data. In a later genetic analysis, genome-wide SNP genotypes for about three fifths of the 666 donors were used, and that subset was treated as a discovery cohort. All discovery cohort repertoires had been generated using a single sequencing platform. HLA typing covered class I and class II loci at four-digit resolution. Typing coverage varied by locus: about 629-640 donors for A, B, C, DRB1 and DQB1; approximately 500 for DQA1; some 610 for DPA1; around 450 for DPB1. Several DR-DQ haplotypes were treated as single units for association and clustering because of strong linkage in the cohort. Across around 400 genotyped donors of the cohort, an average of roughly 230,000 unique TCR beta nucleotide sequences per donor were sequenced, and roughly a sixth of those sequences were non-productive.

Points the paper makes about the study in general: In this cohort, only TCR beta chains were sequenced, and detectable features were limited by the absence of alpha or paired-chain data. In a later analysis, HLA-associated TCR beta chains showed more clonal expansion and lower generation probabilities than non-associated chains that were equally common. Most CMV-associated TCR beta chains appeared to be HLA-restricted in a later analysis, and the HLA associations seemed to be driven largely by CMV exposure. The only immune exposure information available for the cohort was CMV serostatus. Correlated functional status among segregating V segments might be attributable to linkage disequilibrium, but an unknown experimental factor could not be ruled out. The authors suggested that the approach could potentially be extended to other disease states and immunological phenotypes. An earlier analysis of around 600 of the donors showed that most TCR beta V segments appeared in productive rearrangements either about 87% or about 30% of the time, which broadly matched IMGT annotations. Because HLA typing was unavailable for some donors at each locus, only the typed subset was used in association tests. In a later analysis, around 17,000 TCR beta sequences were associated with specific HLA alleles at a false discovery rate of 0.05. In a later genetic analysis, fewer N-insertions in productive TCRs were reported among donors in an Asian-associated ancestry cluster than the 666-donor mean. About 15 rarely observed V segments, including chromosome 9 orphons, were excluded from the earlier analysis of 550 to 700 of the donors because counts were too low. Sequencing depth was assumed to be roughly uniform across donors in the presence/absence analyses, though that assumption may not hold. A cluster of highly shared sequence variants was judged likely to be a technical artifact of the sequencing pipeline. A few of the identified cytomegalovirus-associated TCR beta chains were confirmed in vitro to be specific for cytomegalovirus antigens. In a later analysis, several top co-occurrence clusters were reported to appear linked to parvovirus B19, influenza, CMV and Epstein-Barr virus. When HLA alleles, especially DR and DQ, strongly co-occurred, attributing TCR associations to individual alleles was difficult. The 87-base-pair reads could not distinguish some IMGT-functional V segments, including TRBV6-2 and TRBV6-3, so those segments were excluded. Most TCR sequences were observed very rarely across donors, whereas some public TCRs were present in many individuals. The study gave a list of around 170 TCR beta chains associated with cytomegalovirus. A later genetic analysis associated a missense DCLRE1C variant with V-gene and J-gene trimming of TCR beta chains, and an independent cohort replicated the association. A further reported finding was that TCR beta sequences accurately predicted the HLA-A and HLA-B alleles for most subjects in the first cohort. A later analysis found that TCR association rates varied across HLA loci, with DRB1 alleles showing the most associated TCRs and HLA-C alleles the fewest. The classifier was reported to diagnose cytomegalovirus status with high specificity and sensitivity in both the original cohort and the validation cohort.

This receptor chain uses TRBV5-4 and TRBJ2-7, with 11 junctional bases fitting TRBD2. This clonotype was sampled from a boy aged 2 to 9 in good health and CMV-seronegative. Sequencing used PBMCs. The CDR3: CASRPGTSGTHEQYF. Here is the DNA: TGTGCCAGCAGGCCCGGGACTAGCGGTACGCACGAGCAGTACTTC.